A single sample gave rise to the 7 T cell receptor beta chains below, sequenced in a study of T cell responses to AZD1222 COVID-19 vaccine. Produced via immunoSEQ multiplex PCR; TCRdb's table is partial and in-frame only. The table records 150,000 to 200,000 clones, about 89% of them present only once. The specimen was peripheral blood, collected 28 days after the second AZD1222 dose. The receptors here all came from an adult who received the AZD1222 COVID-19 vaccine.

The V and J genes are TRBV10-3 and TRBJ1-2; D unresolved. Trimming took 3 bases from V and 4 from J, leaving 15 bases between them. CDR1 and CDR2 (germline): ENHRY, SYGVKD. The CDR3 totals 15 residues. CDR3 loop: CAISDDGSRVYGYTF. CDR3 DNA sequence: TGTGCCATCAGTGATGACGGCAGCAGAGTCTATGGCTACACCTTC.

The gene calls are TRBV6-5 and TRBJ2-4; tentative D call: TRBD2 (7 bases). The germline V gene has CDR1 MNHEY and CDR2 SVGAGI. The CDR3 runs 14 residues. The V end was cut by 4 bases, the J end by 6 bases, with 13 bases between. The CDR3 nucleotides are TGTGCCAGCAGTTTGCGGGGGCCCTTAAACATTCAGTACTTC. It encodes CASSLRGPLNIQYF.

This clone was seen only once. The chain joins TRBV7-8 to TRBJ1-6; D is unresolved. Between the trimmed V and J ends, which lost 1 base and 4 bases, there was a span of 17 bases. Germline V lookup: CDR1 SGHVS, CDR2 FQNEAQ. The CDR3 is 18 amino acids. The CDR3 nucleotides read TGTGCCAGCAGCTTAGGACCAGCGGTGGGAGGTTATAATTCACCCCTCCACTTT. It is translated as CASSLGPAVGGYNSPLHF.

The J gene is TRBJ1-6, the V gene TRBV6-6; D gene uncertain. The germline V and J ends were trimmed by 3 bases and 11 bases, with 11 bases remaining between them. Per germline, CDR1 MNHNY and CDR2 SVGAGI (reference sequence). This CDR3 contains 13 residues. In DNA form, the CDR3 reads TGTGCCAGCAGTTATAGTCATCGCACACCCCTCCACTTT. Amino acid sequence: CASSYSHRTPLHF.

The chain carries TRBV5-1 and TRBJ1-5; no clear D gene. The germline V gene has CDR1 SGHRS and CDR2 YFSETQ. The germline V and J ends were trimmed by 0 bases and 1 base, with 8 bases remaining between them. There are 15 residues in the CDR3. As DNA, the CDR3 is TGCGCCAGCAGCTTGGTTGGGGAAAGCAATCAGCCCCAGCATTTT. Encoded protein: CASSLVGESNQPQHF.

In this sample, this clone turned up once. The gene calls are TRBV7-2 and TRBJ1-2; 8 bases are a match to TRBD1. The CDR3 runs 14 residues. V was pared by 0 bases and J by 5 bases, with 2 bases of the junction left unmatched. Germline V lookup: CDR1 SGHTA, CDR2 FQGNSA. The CDR3 loop reads CASSLARQGYGYTF. For the CDR3, the DNA is TGTGCCAGCAGCTTAGCTCGACAGGGGTATGGCTACACCTTC. The entire variable domain, with the rest obtained from reference TRBV7-2 and TRBJ1-2, is as follows: GAGVSQSPSNKVTEKGKDVELRCDPISGHTALYWYRQSLGQGLEFLIYFQGNSAPDKSGLPSDRFSAERTGGSVSTLTIQRTQQEDSAVYLCASSLARQGYGYTFGSGTRLTVV.

The CDR3 coding sequence is TGTGCCACCCGGGGGGGGCGAATGGACAATGAGCAGTTCTTC. This translates into CATRGGRMDNEQFF. The V and J genes are TRBV24-1 and TRBJ2-1; 8 nucleotides agree with TRBD2. In germline, CDR1 is KGHDR, CDR2 SFDVKD. The CDR3 runs 14 residues. Trimming took 9 bases from V and 5 from J; bases not matched to a gene: 8.